Following are 15 T cell receptor beta chains from one sample sequenced in a study of control samples from healthy donors and cancer patients (dated by TCRdb to the early 2020s). The library was generated by the immunoSEQ multiplex PCR assay. TCRdb took this table from immuneACCESS and kept in-frame rearrangements with V and J called. Such tables lack part of the clones; where checked against another copy, unresolved V genes explain under half of the gap, and the rest is unexplained. Here the sample has roughly 150,000 clones; 70% to 90% occur a single time. 1.7% of the sample rests with the top ten. Sequences were obtained from blood. The receptors were sampled from a man younger than 30 in good health.

The chain employs TRBV12-3 or TRBV12-4 and TRBJ2-3; D unresolved. Trimming cost V 2 bases and J 6 bases, with 9 bases left between them. This CDR3 comprises 13 residues. The CDR3 loop reads CASSLSGADTQYF. DNA of the CDR3: TGTGCCAGCAGTTTAAGTGGTGCTGATACGCAGTATTTT.

This clone was counted once. This chain uses TRBV28 with TRBJ2-4; D is undetermined. This CDR3 comprises 16 residues. V shed 6 bases and J shed 3 bases, with 18 bases lying between them. Germline lookup yields CDR1 MDHEN and CDR2 SYDVKM. This CDR3 is CASSPRIDFSKNIQYF. In DNA, the CDR3 is TGTGCCAGCAGCCCCCGCATAGACTTCAGCAAAAACATTCAGTACTTC.

The chain has TRBV6-5 and TRBJ1-1; 10 nucleotides line up with TRBD1. This CDR3 comprises 15 residues. The V gene's germline CDR1 is MNHEY and CDR2 SVGAGI. Germline trimming cut 6 bases from V and 4 bases from J; bases unmatched to any gene: 8. CDR3 coding DNA: TGTGCCAGCAGGACCGGGACAGGGGCTGGCACTGAAGCTTTCTTT. Translation: CASRTGTGAGTEAFF.

V usage is TRBV2 and J usage is TRBJ1-1, with TRBD1 matching over 8 bases. CDR1 is SNHLY and CDR2 is FYNNEI in the germline V gene. V lost 7 bases and J lost 1; bases outside the gene matches: 8. The CDR3 extends over 15 amino acids. CDR3 DNA sequence: TGTGCCAGCAACCGACAGGGGACGCGGAACACTGAAGCTTTCTTT. It specifies CASNRQGTRNTEAFF.

The chain is built from TRBV15 and TRBJ2-3, with TRBD2 matching over 12 bases. This CDR3 contains 18 residues. From germline, CDR1 is LNHNV and CDR2 YYDKDF (reference sequence). The ends lost 2 bases at V and 4 bases at J; junction bases unmatched: 10. The DNA for the CDR3 is TGTGCCACCAGCAGATTGTGGACTAGCGGGGTAGGGGCAGATACGCAGTATTTT. It codes for CATSRLWTSGVGADTQYF.

The chain joins TRBV6-6 to TRBJ1-5; tentatively, D is TRBD1 (6 bases). V gave up 5 bases and J gave up 2 bases, with 16 bases separating them. In germline, CDR1 is MNHNY, CDR2 SVGAGI (reference sequence). The CDR3 has 16 residues. The CDR3 nucleotides read TGTGCCAGCAGTGTCCTGAGGGGGGGCGGCAATCAGCCCCAGCATTTT. Protein product: CASSVLRGGGNQPQHF.

Here the CDR3 reads CASSHGGSGNQPQHF. CDR3 bases: TGTGCCAGCAGCCACGGAGGGTCAGGCAATCAGCCCCAGCATTTT. The chain carries TRBV5-4 and TRBJ1-5; D remains ambiguous. The CDR3 consists of 15 residues. V lost 4 bases and J lost 2, with 13 bases in between. From germline, CDR1 is SGHNT and CDR2 YYREEE (reference sequence).

This sequence joins TRBV6-6 and TRBJ1-3; no clear D gene. The CDR3 totals 15 residues. The germline CDR1 and CDR2 sequences are MNHNY and SVGAGI (reference sequence). V was pared by 6 bases and J by 0 bases, with 12 bases between. CDR3 amino acids: CASREDARSGNTIYF. The DNA for the CDR3 is TGTGCCAGCAGGGAGGACGCCCGCTCTGGAAACACCATATATTTT.

This clone was picked up a small number of times. The chain joins TRBV11-2 to TRBJ2-7; D call uncertain. V lost 4 bases to trimming and J lost 1 base, with 8 bases between them. This CDR3 is built from 13 residues. Germline CDR1 is SGHAT and CDR2 is FQNNGV. CDR3 DNA sequence: TGTGCCAGCAGCTACCAGGCTTCCTACGAGCAGTACTTC. Amino acid sequence: CASSYQASYEQYF. Using reference TRBV11-2 and TRBJ2-7 for the parts outside the CDR3, the full variable domain is EAGVAQSPRYKIIEKRQSVAFWCNPISGHATLYWYQQILGQGPKLLIQFQNNGVVDDSQLPKDRFSAERLKGVDSTLKIQPAKLEDSAVYLCASSYQASYEQYFGPGTRLTVT.

The chain has TRBV19 and TRBJ1-1, with D hard to call. This CDR3 region has 12 residues. V was cut by 5 bases and J by 1 base, with 5 bases left in between. Germline CDR1 is LNHDA and CDR2 is SQIVND (reference sequence). The CDR3: CASSSRNTEAFF. In nucleotides, the CDR3 is TGTGCCAGTAGTTCACGGAACACTGAAGCTTTCTTT.

This rearrangement joins TRBV30 to TRBJ1-1; 7 bases agree with TRBD1. With 4 bases clipped from V and 3 bases from J, the junction kept 8 bases outside the gene matches. Germline lookup yields CDR1 GTSNPN and CDR2 SVGIG (reference sequence). The length of the CDR3 is 14 residues. DNA for the CDR3: TGTGCCTGGACCAAGGACAGGTTGGACACTGAAGCTTTCTTT. Translation: CAWTKDRLDTEAFF.

The chain uses TRBV7-9 and TRBJ1-1; D is uncertain. The germline V gene encodes CDR1 SEHNR and CDR2 FQNEAQ (reference sequence). Trimming took off 6 bases at V and 5 bases at J, with 10 bases between the two ends. The CDR3 consists of 12 residues. In DNA form, the CDR3 reads TGTGCCAGCAGGATAACCGGGACTGAAGCTTTCTTT. As protein: CASRITGTEAFF.

J is TRBJ1-6 and V is TRBV18; 7 bases line up with TRBD1. The CDR3 covers 17 residues. Trimming at V came to 3 bases and at J to 9 bases, leaving 14 bases not matched to a gene. From germline, CDR1 is KGHSH and CDR2 LQKENI. For the CDR3, the DNA is TGTGCCAGCTCACCGGAAAGGACAGGTCGAGGGGGTTCACCCCTCCACTTT. Amino acids: CASSPERTGRGGSPLHF.

The J gene is TRBJ2-7, the V gene TRBV7-6; D gene uncertain. The CDR3 runs to 15 residues. Germline loops: CDR1 SGHVS, CDR2 FNYEAQ. V was shortened by 3 bases and J by 1 base, with 13 bases between the two germline ends. This chain's CDR3 is CASSLGKASSYEQYF. The CDR3 nucleotides are TGTGCCAGCAGCTTGGGAAAAGCTTCTTCCTACGAGCAGTACTTC.

V is TRBV18 and J is TRBJ2-7; D remains ambiguous. This CDR3 is built from 13 residues. Germline CDR1 and CDR2: KGHSH and LQKENI. Trimming removed 0 bases from V and 1 base from J, with 4 bases in between. DNA of the CDR3: TGTGCCAGCTCACCACCGGTTTCCTACGAGCAGTACTTC. This sequence encodes CASSPPVSYEQYF.